These T cell receptor beta chains were read from a single sample in a study of blood T cell repertoires in COVID-19. TCRdb keeps only in-frame clones here, not all; method: immunoSEQ multiplex PCR. The data show some 77,000 clones, about 80% seen once. Sequenced: peripheral blood. The receptors here all came from a man in his sixties or seventies with acute or convalescent COVID-19. The CDR3 runs from the conserved cysteine through the conserved F or W. Fields, in order: V gene, D gene, clone size, J gene, CDR3 DNA, CDR3 protein. A D gene is named only where the DNA matches it firmly. The size field is filled for only some rows; it gives once, few, many or a size class.

TRBV5-4	TRBD1	-	TRBJ2-3	TGTGCCAGCAGCGTACAGGGGAACACAGATACGCAGTATTTT	CASSVQGNTDTQYF
TRBV7-9	-	-	TRBJ2-3	TGTGCCAGCAGCTTAGGAGAGGACACGGTTGGAGATACGCAGTATTTT	CASSLGEDTVGDTQYF
TRBV19	TRBD1	-	TRBJ1-5	TGTGCCAGTAGTGTACTAACCGGGACAGTGAGGCAGCCCCAGCATTTT	CASSVLTGTVRQPQHF
TRBV7-9	TRBD1	-	TRBJ2-1	TGTGCCAGCAGCTTTTCGCTGGGGAGGACAGGGGTCTACAATGAGCAGTTCTTC	CASSFSLGRTGVYNEQFF
TRBV7-5	-	-	TRBJ2-7	TGTGCCAGAAGCCAATACCTGGGAGGCGAGCAGTACTTC	CARSQYLGGEQYF
TRBV7-2	TRBD1	-	TRBJ1-3	TGTGCCAGCAGCCAGGACAGGTGGGAAAACACCATATATTTT	CASSQDRWENTIYF
TRBV14	-	once	TRBJ1-4	TGTGCCAGCAGCCAAGCAAACAGAACTAATGAAAAACTGTTTTTT	CASSQANRTNEKLFF
TRBV5-1	TRBD1	-	TRBJ2-3	TGCGCCAGCAGCTTTGGCGGACAGGGGGGAGATACGCAGTATTTT	CASSFGGQGGDTQYF
TRBV6-5	-	-	TRBJ2-7	TGTGCCAGCACGGTTAGGGGTACCGACGAGCAGTACTTC	CASTVRGTDEQYF
TRBV5-8	TRBD2	-	TRBJ2-2	TGTGCCAGCAGCCTAGCGGGAGCGAACACCGGGGAGCTGTTTTTT	CASSLAGANTGELFF
TRBV7-3	-	-	TRBJ2-1	TGTGCCAGCAGCTTAGCACAATCAAACTACAATGAGCAGTTCTTC	CASSLAQSNYNEQFF
TRBV7-3	-	-	TRBJ2-7	TGTGCCAGCAGCTCAACCGGGTCCCCCTACGAGCAGTACTTC	CASSSTGSPYEQYF
TRBV9	-	-	TRBJ1-1	TGTGCCAGCAGCCCTTTAATGGGGAGGATGAACACTGAAGCTTTCTTT	CASSPLMGRMNTEAFF
TRBV9	-	-	TRBJ2-5	TGTGCCAGCAGCACTCAACCGATGGCGGGGGAGACCCAGTACTTC	CASSTQPMAGETQYF
TRBV5-1	-	-	TRBJ1-1	TGCGCCAGCAGCCAACAGAACACTGAAGCTTTCTTT	CASSQQNTEAFF
TRBV20-1	-	-	TRBJ1-2	TGCAGTGCCCAGTTTTCCTATGGCTACACCTTC	CSAQFSYGYTF
TRBV4-1	TRBD1	-	TRBJ1-1	TGCGCCAGCAGCCCGGGGGAGAGGGGGCGGGATGAAGCTTTCTTT	CASSPGERGRDEAFF
TRBV30	TRBD2	-	TRBJ2-7	TGTGCCTGGACGACTAGCGGGAGGAACGAGCAGTACTTC	CAWTTSGRNEQYF
TRBV28	-	-	TRBJ2-7	TGTGCCAGCAGTTCAGAAGGTGTCAGGGGAGACTTC	CASSSEGVRGDF
TRBV5-4	-	once	TRBJ1-1	TGTGCCAGCAGCTTGGCAGGTGGGAACACTGAAGCTTTCTTT	CASSLAGGNTEAFF
TRBV9	-	-	TRBJ1-4	TGTGCCAGCAGCCCGCAACAGGGCATTGGCGAAAAACTGTTTTTT	CASSPQQGIGEKLFF
TRBV2	TRBD2	-	TRBJ2-1	TGTGCCAGCAGTGGGGCAGCGGGATTTAAGGACAATGAGCAGTTCTTC	CASSGAAGFKDNEQFF
TRBV9	-	-	TRBJ1-5	TGTGCCAGCAGCGCCCTAGGACAAATGGATCAGCCCCAGCATTTT	CASSALGQMDQPQHF
TRBV7-9	-	-	TRBJ2-7	TGTGCCAGCACCTTTGCAGCTAGTTACGAGCAGTACTTC	CASTFAASYEQYF
TRBV19	-	few	TRBJ1-5	TGTGCCAGTAGCCGGACACAGAGCAATCAGCCCCAGCATTTT	CASSRTQSNQPQHF
TRBV5-1	-	-	TRBJ1-4	TGCGCCAGCAGCTTGGCCGATGAAAAACTGTTTTTT	CASSLADEKLFF
TRBV2	-	-	TRBJ2-7	TGTGCCAGCAGCCCCTCAGTGGGGCTCTACGAGCAGTACTTC	CASSPSVGLYEQYF
TRBV24-1	TRBD1	-	TRBJ2-3	TGTGCCACCAGTGATTTCACCCGGGGACAGGGGGCCGCAGATACGCAGTATTTT	CATSDFTRGQGAADTQYF
TRBV7-2	TRBD2	-	TRBJ2-4	TGTGCCAGCAGCTTAGTTCCTAGCGGGTCAAAAAACATTCAGTACTTC	CASSLVPSGSKNIQYF
TRBV19	TRBD2	-	TRBJ2-5	TGTGCCAGTAGTACCCGACTAGCGGGGAACCAAGAGACCCAGTACTTC	CASSTRLAGNQETQYF
TRBV30	-	few	TRBJ1-6	TGTGCCTGGAGTAGACAGGTTGAATCACCCCTCCACTTT	CAWSRQVESPLHF
TRBV7-2	-	-	TRBJ2-5	TGTGCCAGCAGCCAGAAGGGGATTCAGGTGGGCCAAGAGACCCAGTACTTC	CASSQKGIQVGQETQYF
TRBV10-2	-	-	TRBJ1-1	TGCGCCAGCAGCTCCGGACAGATAATGAACACTGAAGCTTTCTTT	CASSSGQIMNTEAFF
TRBV11-2	-	-	TRBJ2-2	TGTGCCAGCAGCTTCGTACAGGGTGGCACCGGGGAGCTGTTTTTT	CASSFVQGGTGELFF
TRBV11-1	TRBD2	-	TRBJ2-5	TGTGCCAGCAGCGAAGGCGGCGGGAGGCGAGAGGAGACCCAGTACTTC	CASSEGGGRREETQYF
TRBV5-1	TRBD2	-	TRBJ2-1	TGCGCCAGCAGCTTGGCGGGCGGGGGGAGGAATGAGCAGTTCTTC	CASSLAGGGRNEQFF
TRBV6-2/TRBV6-3	-	-	TRBJ2-1	TGTGCCAGCAGTTATTTCCCAGCGGAGTCCTACAATGAGCAGTTCTTC	CASSYFPAESYNEQFF
TRBV5-4	-	-	TRBJ1-1	TGTGCCAGCAGCTTGTATTTACAGGAGAACACTGAAGCTTTCTTT	CASSLYLQENTEAFF
TRBV5-1	-	-	TRBJ1-5	TGCGCCAGCAGCTTAGACGGTACAACAGCCAATCAGCCCCAGCATTTT	CASSLDGTTANQPQHF
TRBV19	-	few	TRBJ1-3	TGTGCCAGTAGTGCAGGGGTCTCTGGAAACACCATATATTTT	CASSAGVSGNTIYF
TRBV12-5	TRBD1	-	TRBJ1-1	TGTGCTAGTGGTCCGGCACAGGGGGAGAACACTGAAGCTTTCTTT	CASGPAQGENTEAFF
TRBV27	-	-	TRBJ2-3	TGTGCCAGTTTTCAACAGGGCCTCCCCGCAGATACGCAGTATTTT	CASFQQGLPADTQYF
TRBV29-1	-	few	TRBJ1-1	TGCAGCGTTCTTCAGGGGCGCTTTACTGAAGCTTTCTTT	CSVLQGRFTEAFF
TRBV6-1	-	-	TRBJ2-1	TGTGCCAGCAGTGATATCGGGAGACGTTTAATCGATGAGCAGTTCTTC	CASSDIGRRLIDEQFF
TRBV11-2	-	few	TRBJ2-1	TGTGCCAGCAGCTGGGGGAAAGGGGGCTACAATGAGCAGTTCTTC	CASSWGKGGYNEQFF
TRBV29-1	TRBD1	once	TRBJ1-3	TGCAGCGCCATGGGACAGGGAAGCTCTGGAAACACCATATATTTT	CSAMGQGSSGNTIYF
TRBV11-2	-	-	TRBJ2-7	TGTGCCAGCAGCTGGGTGGGAGGAAACGAGCAGTACTTC	CASSWVGGNEQYF
TRBV19	-	-	TRBJ1-5	TGTGCCAGTAGTATAGCGGGGGGGGCTGGGGGCAATCAGCCCCAGCATTTT	CASSIAGGAGGNQPQHF
TRBV7-9	-	few	TRBJ1-1	TGTGCCAGCAGCTTTGAAGGAGGGGTGAACACTGAAGCTTTCTTT	CASSFEGGVNTEAFF
TRBV7-3	-	-	TRBJ2-1	TGTGCCAGCAGACGCATGGTTGGGCATGAGCAGTTCTTC	CASRRMVGHEQFF
TRBV30	TRBD1	-	TRBJ1-6	TGTGCCTGGAGTCGAACGGGACAGTATAATTCACCCCTCCACTTT	CAWSRTGQYNSPLHF
TRBV5-6	TRBD1	-	TRBJ1-6	TGTGCCAGCAGCTCCCCTGACAGGGGGAGATCATCCCTCCACTTT	CASSSPDRGRSSLHF
TRBV5-4	-	-	TRBJ2-1	TGTGCCAGCAGCCGAAGAGGGGGTAATGAGCAGTTCTTC	CASSRRGGNEQFF